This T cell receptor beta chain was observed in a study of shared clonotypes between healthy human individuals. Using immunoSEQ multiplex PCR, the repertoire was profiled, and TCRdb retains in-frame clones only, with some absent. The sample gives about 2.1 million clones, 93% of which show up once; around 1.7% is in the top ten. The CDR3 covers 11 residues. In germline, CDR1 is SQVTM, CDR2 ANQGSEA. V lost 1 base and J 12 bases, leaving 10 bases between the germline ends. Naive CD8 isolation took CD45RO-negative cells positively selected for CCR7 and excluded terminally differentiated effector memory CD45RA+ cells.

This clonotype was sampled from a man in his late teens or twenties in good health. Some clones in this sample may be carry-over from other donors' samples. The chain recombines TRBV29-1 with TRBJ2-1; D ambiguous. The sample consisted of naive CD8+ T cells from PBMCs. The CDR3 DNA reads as TGCAGCGTTGAAGGGATGTGGGGGCAGTTCTTC. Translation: CSVEGMWGQFF.